This TCR beta chain is drawn from a study of cytomegalovirus exposure and HLA in healthy donors. In the study overall: The roughly 700 first-cohort repertoires and the 110 or so validation repertoires shared the same platform, a later analysis reported. General study results and limits: Most TCRs appeared rarely, but some public TCRs recurred in many donors. Later, an analysis found that TCR clusters from the first cohort tended to co-occur in the 95 to 150 validation repertoires.

For this clone: Its antigen is not identified.

The trim removed 1 base at V and 3 bases at J, leaving 13 bases unmatched. The CDR3 is made up of 19 amino acids. In germline, CDR1 is LNHDA, CDR2 SQIVND (reference sequence). It was the roughly 130-subject validation cohort, separate from the approximately 620-subject first cohort, to which the donors belonged. The protocol was immunoSEQ multiplex PCR, while the TCRdb copy is restricted to in-frame clones and leaves out a portion. The sample holds about 130,000 clones, roughly nine tenths seen once. The source material was PBMCs. The rearrangement joins TRBV19 to TRBJ2-1; 9 bases are shared with TRBD2. The source is a woman between 18 and 29 years old in good health and CMV-seronegative. CDR3 sequence reads: CASSIGPLAGRIVYNEQFF. DNA for the CDR3: TGTGCCAGTAGTATAGGCCCCCTAGCGGGGAGAATCGTCTACAATGAGCAGTTCTTC.